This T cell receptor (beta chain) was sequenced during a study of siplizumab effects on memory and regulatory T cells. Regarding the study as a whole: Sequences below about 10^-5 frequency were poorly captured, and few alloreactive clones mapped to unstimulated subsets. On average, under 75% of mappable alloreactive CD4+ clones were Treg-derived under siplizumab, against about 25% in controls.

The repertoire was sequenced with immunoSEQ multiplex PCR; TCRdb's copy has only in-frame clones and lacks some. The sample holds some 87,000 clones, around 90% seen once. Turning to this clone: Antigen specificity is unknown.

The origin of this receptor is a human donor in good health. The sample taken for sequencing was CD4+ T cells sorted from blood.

CDR3: CASRTMGSSYEQYF. In nucleotides, the CDR3 is TGTGCCAGTAGAACCATGGGCAGCTCCTACGAGCAGTACTTC. The chain employs TRBV19 and TRBJ2-7; D is uncertain. The V end lost 6 bases, the J end lost 0 bases, and 12 bases lay between the germline ends. This CDR3 contains 14 residues. Germline CDR1 reads LNHDA; CDR2 reads SQIVND (reference sequence).